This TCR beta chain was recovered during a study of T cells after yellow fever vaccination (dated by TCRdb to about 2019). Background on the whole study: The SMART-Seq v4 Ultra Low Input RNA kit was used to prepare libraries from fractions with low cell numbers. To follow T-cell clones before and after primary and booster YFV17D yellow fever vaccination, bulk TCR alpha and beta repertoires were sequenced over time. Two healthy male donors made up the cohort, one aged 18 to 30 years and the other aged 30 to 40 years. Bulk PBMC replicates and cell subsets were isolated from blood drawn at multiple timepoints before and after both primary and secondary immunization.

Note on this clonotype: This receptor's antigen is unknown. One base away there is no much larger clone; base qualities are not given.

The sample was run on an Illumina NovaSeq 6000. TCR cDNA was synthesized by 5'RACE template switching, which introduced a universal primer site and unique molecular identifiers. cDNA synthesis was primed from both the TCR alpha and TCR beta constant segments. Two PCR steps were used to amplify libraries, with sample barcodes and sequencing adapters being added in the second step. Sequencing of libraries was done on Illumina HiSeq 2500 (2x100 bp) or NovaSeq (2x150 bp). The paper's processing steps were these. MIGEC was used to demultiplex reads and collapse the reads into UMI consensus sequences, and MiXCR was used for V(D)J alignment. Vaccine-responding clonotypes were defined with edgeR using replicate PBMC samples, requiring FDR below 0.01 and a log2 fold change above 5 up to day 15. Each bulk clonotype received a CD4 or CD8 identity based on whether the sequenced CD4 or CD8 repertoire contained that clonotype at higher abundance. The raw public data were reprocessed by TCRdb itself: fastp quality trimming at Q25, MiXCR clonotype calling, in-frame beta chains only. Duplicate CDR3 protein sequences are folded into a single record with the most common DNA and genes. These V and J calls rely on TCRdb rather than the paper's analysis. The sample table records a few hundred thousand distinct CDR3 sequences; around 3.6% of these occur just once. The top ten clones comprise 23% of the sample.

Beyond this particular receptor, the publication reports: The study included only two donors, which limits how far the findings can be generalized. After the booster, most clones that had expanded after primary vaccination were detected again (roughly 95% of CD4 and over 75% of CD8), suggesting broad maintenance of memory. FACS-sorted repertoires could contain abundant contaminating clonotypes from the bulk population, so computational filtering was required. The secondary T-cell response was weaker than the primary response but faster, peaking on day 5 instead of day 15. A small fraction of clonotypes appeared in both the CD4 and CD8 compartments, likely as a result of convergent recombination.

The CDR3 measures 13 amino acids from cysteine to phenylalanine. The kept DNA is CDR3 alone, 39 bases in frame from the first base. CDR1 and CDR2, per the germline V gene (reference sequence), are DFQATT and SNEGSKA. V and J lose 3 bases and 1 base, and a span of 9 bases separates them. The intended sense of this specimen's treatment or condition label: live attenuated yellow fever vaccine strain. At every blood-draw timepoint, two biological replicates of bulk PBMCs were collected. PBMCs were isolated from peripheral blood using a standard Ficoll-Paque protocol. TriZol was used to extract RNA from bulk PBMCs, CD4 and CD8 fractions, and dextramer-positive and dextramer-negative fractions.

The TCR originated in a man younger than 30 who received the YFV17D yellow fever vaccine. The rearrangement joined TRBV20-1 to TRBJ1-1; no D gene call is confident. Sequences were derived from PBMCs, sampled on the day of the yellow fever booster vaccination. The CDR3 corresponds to CSASPTANTEAFF. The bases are TGCAGTGCTAGCCCCACAGCGAACACTGAAGCTTTCTTT.